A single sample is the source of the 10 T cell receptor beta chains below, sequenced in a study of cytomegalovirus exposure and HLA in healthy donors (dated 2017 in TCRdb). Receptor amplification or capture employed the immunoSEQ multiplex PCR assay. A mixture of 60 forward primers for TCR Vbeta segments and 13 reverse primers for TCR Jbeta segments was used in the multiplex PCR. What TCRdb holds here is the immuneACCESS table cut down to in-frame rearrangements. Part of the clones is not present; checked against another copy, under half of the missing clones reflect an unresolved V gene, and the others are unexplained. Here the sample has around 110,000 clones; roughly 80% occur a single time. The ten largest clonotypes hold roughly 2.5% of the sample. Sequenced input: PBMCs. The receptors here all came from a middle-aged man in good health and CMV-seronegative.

The CDR3 DNA follows: TGTGCCAGCAGCTCTTGGGGGGACAGGGGGCGAGAGTACTTC. It translates to CASSSWGDRGREYF. This chain joins TRBV11-2 and TRBJ2-7; 12 bases match TRBD1. The CDR3 totals 14 residues. With 4 bases clipped from V and 11 bases from J, the junction kept 9 bases outside the gene matches. The V gene's germline CDR1 is SGHAT and CDR2 FQNNGV.

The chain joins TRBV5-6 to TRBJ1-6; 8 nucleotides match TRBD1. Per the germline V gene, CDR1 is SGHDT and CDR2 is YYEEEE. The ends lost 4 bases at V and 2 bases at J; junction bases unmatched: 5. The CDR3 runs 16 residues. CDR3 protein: CASSLGQGTYNSPLHF. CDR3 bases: TGTGCCAGCAGCCTCGGACAGGGCACCTATAATTCACCCCTCCACTTT.

CDR3 protein: CASSTRDFTDTQYF. CDR3 DNA sequence: TGTGCCAGTAGTACCCGGGACTTTACAGATACGCAGTATTTT. The rearrangement joins TRBV19 to TRBJ2-3, with D possibly matching TRBD2 (6 bases). CDR1 is LNHDA and CDR2 is SQIVND in the germline V gene (reference sequence). This CDR3 is built from 14 residues. Trimming removed 4 bases at V and 3 bases at J, with 11 bases between. The variable domain in full, with the rest retrieved from reference TRBV19 and TRBJ2-3, is DGGITQSPKYLFRKEGQNVTLSCEQNLNHDAMYWYRQDPGQGLRLIYYSQIVNDFQKGDIAEGYSVSREKKESFPLTVTSAQKNPTAFYLCASSTRDFTDTQYFGPGTRLTVL.

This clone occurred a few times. The CDR3 DNA is TGTGCCAGCAGCTTATACACGAACACCGGGGAGCTGTTTTTT. This gives the protein CASSLYTNTGELFF. The chain combines TRBV7-2 with TRBJ2-2; D remains unclear. The ends were cut back, 2 bases at V and 0 bases at J, with 4 bases in the middle. This CDR3 has 14 amino acids. Germline CDR1 SGHTA, CDR2 FQGNSA.

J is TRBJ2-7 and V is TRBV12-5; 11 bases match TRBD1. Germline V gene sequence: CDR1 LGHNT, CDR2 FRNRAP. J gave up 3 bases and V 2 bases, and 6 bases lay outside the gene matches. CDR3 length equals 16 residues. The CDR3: CASGLTSGTGGYEQYF. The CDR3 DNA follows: TGTGCTAGTGGTTTGACATCCGGGACAGGGGGCTACGAGCAGTACTTC.

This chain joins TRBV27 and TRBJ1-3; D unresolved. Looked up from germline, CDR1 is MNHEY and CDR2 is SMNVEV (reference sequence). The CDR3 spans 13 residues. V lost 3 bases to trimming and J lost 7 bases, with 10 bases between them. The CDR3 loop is CASSFSAGNTIYF. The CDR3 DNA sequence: TGTGCCAGCAGTTTCTCGGCCGGGAACACCATATATTTT.

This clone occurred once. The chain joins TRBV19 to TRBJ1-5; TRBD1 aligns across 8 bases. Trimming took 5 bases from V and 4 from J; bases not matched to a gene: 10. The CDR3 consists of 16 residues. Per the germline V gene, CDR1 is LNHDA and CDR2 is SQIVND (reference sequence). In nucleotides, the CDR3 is TGTGCCAGTAGTCCCCTCGGGACAGGTCCAAATCAGCCCCAGCATTTT. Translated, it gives CASSPLGTGPNQPQHF.

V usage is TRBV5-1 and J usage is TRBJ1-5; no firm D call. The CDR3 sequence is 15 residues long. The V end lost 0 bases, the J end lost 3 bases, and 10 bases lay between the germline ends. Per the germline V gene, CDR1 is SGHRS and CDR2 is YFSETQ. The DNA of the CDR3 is TGCGCCAGCAGCTTGGTTGCGGGAGACAATCAGCCCCAGCATTTT. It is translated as CASSLVAGDNQPQHF.

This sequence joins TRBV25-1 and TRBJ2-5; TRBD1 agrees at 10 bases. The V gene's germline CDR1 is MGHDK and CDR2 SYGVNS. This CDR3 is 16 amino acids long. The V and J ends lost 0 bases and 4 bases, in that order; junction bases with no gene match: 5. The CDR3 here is CASSEYGTGDGETQYF. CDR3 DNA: TGTGCCAGCAGTGAATACGGGACAGGGGATGGAGAGACCCAGTACTTC. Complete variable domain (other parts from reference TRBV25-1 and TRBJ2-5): EADIYQTPRYLVIGTGKKITLECSQTMGHDKMYWYQQDPGMELHLIHYSYGVNSTEKGDLSSESTVSRIRTEHFPLTLESARPSHTSQYLCASSEYGTGDGETQYFGPGTRLLVL.

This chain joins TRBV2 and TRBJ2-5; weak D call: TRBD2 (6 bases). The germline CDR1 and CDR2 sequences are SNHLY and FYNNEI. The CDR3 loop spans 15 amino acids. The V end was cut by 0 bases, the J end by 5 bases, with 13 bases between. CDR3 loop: CASSEAAGIGETQYF. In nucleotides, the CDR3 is TGTGCCAGCAGTGAAGCGGCGGGGATTGGGGAGACCCAGTACTTC.